Each of the 15 T cell receptor beta chains below was sequenced from the same sample in a study of blood T cell repertoires in COVID-19. Sequenced by immunoSEQ multiplex PCR; TCRdb stores in-frame clones only, minus some. The table includes fewer than 500,000 clones, 70% to 90% detected once. Source material: PBMCs or T cells enriched from blood (not recorded which). Source of these receptors: a woman under 30 with acute COVID-19.

The chain employs TRBV5-1 and TRBJ1-6; D is perhaps TRBD1 (6 bases). CDR1 and CDR2 from the germline V gene are SGHRS and YFSETQ. V was shortened by 1 base and J by 10 bases, with 21 bases between the two germline ends. The CDR3 spans 17 residues. The CDR3 region has the DNA TGCGCCAGCAGCTTGCCGCTCGGGGGGGCAGGTCTGTCACCCCTCCACTTT. Encoded protein: CASSLPLGGAGLSPLHF.

The gene calls are TRBV5-1 and TRBJ1-2; D is unclear. Per the germline V gene, CDR1 is SGHRS and CDR2 is YFSETQ. The germline V and J ends were trimmed by 3 bases and 2 bases, with 11 bases remaining between them. The CDR3 sequence is 14 residues long. The CDR3 sequence is CASSSFDTNYGYTF. CDR3 bases: TGCGCCAGCAGCTCGTTTGACACGAACTATGGCTACACCTTC.

V and J are TRBV4-1 and TRBJ2-7; 9 bases are a match to TRBD2. The CDR3 spans 15 residues. V shed 1 base, J shed 1 base, and the junction held 2 bases outside the gene matches. Per germline, CDR1 MGHRA and CDR2 YSYEKL. CDR3 coding DNA: TGCGCCAGCAGCCAAGTTCTAGCGGGGTCCTACGAGCAGTACTTC. This sequence encodes CASSQVLAGSYEQYF.

The chain links TRBV5-1 to TRBJ1-2; D not resolved. Trimming took 2 bases from V and 2 from J, leaving 7 bases between them. The CDR3 has 13 amino acids. CDR1 is SGHRS, CDR2 YFSETQ, per germline. CDR3 region: CASSFGENYGYTF. CDR3 sequence (DNA): TGCGCCAGCAGCTTTGGGGAGAACTATGGCTACACCTTC.

The V and J genes are TRBV2 and TRBJ1-5, with 9 bases aligning to TRBD1. Germline CDR1 and CDR2: SNHLY and FYNNEI. With 3 bases clipped from V and 4 bases from J, the junction kept 4 bases outside the gene matches. The CDR3 is made up of 15 amino acids. The CDR3, as DNA: TGTGCCAGCAGTGAGGGACAGGGAGCAAATCAGCCCCAGCATTTT. This codes for CASSEGQGANQPQHF.

The chain links TRBV12-3 or TRBV12-4 to TRBJ1-2; D is unclear. The CDR3 covers 12 residues. The V end was cut by 6 bases, the J end by 3 bases, with 8 bases between. The CDR3 DNA sequence: TGTGCCAGCAGCCCCGACTACTATGGCTACACCTTC. Protein product: CASSPDYYGYTF.

This chain connects TRBV10-2 to TRBJ2-2, with a weak D call TRBD1 (6 bases). With 3 bases removed from V and 6 bases from J, the gap between germline ends came to 8 bases. The germline V gene has CDR1 WSHSY and CDR2 SAAADI. The CDR3 has 13 amino acids. CDR3 DNA sequence: TGCGCCAGCAGTGAACAGGGAGCCGGGGAGCTGTTTTTT. Translating it yields CASSEQGAGELFF.

The rearrangement links TRBV7-2 to TRBJ2-2, with TRBD1 matching 10 bases. This CDR3 has 16 amino acids. Germline assignment: CDR1 SGHTA and CDR2 FQGNSA. V dropped 7 bases and J dropped 3; count of bases not matched to a gene: 8. CDR3 DNA sequence: TGTGCCAGCAACCAACCGGGACAGGGGTACACCGGGGAGCTGTTTTTT. It encodes CASNQPGQGYTGELFF.

This clone was seen only once. J is TRBJ2-7 and V is TRBV18; the D is unclear. The CDR3 extends over 16 amino acids. The V and J ends lost 0 bases and 5 bases respectively, with 17 bases between them. Germline V gives CDR1 KGHSH, CDR2 LQKENI. DNA for the CDR3: TGTGCCAGCTCACCACCGATGGGCTCCCGAGCCCACGAGCAGTACTTC. This encodes CASSPPMGSRAHEQYF.

The rearrangement uses TRBV27 and TRBJ1-2; maybe TRBD1 (5 bases). V was shortened by 3 bases and J by 8 bases, with 13 bases between the two germline ends. This CDR3 spans 13 amino acids. CDR1 and CDR2 from the germline V gene are MNHEY and SMNVEV (reference sequence). CDR3 sequence: CASSFGGAGGYTF. The DNA for the CDR3 is TGTGCCAGCAGTTTCGGGGGTGCAGGCGGCTACACCTTC.

The chain is built from TRBV2 and TRBJ1-2; D gene unclear. Trimming removed 0 bases at V and 4 bases at J, with 3 bases between. Germline V CDR1 and CDR2: SNHLY, FYNNEI. This CDR3 has 12 residues. The CDR3 DNA reads as TGTGCCAGCAGTGAAGCCGGCTATGGCTACACCTTC. The encoded protein is CASSEAGYGYTF.

This clone came up once. V gene TRBV19 combines with J gene TRBJ1-5; the match to TRBD1 covers 10 bases. Germline-derived CDR1 and CDR2 are LNHDA and SQIVND (reference sequence). The V and J ends lost 4 bases and 5 bases, in that order; junction bases with no gene match: 8. CDR3 length: 16 residues. The CDR3: CASSTTGGFADQPQHF. CDR3 nucleotides: TGTGCCAGTAGTACGACAGGGGGCTTCGCTGATCAGCCCCAGCATTTT.

The chain uses TRBV9 and TRBJ1-5; TRBD1 is a possible D gene (6 bases). The V end lost 0 bases, the J end lost 6 bases, and 10 bases lay between the germline ends. The CDR3 loop spans 14 amino acids. Germline CDR1 and CDR2: SGDLS and YYNGEE. The CDR3 reads CASSVGTVGQPQHF. CDR3 in DNA: TGTGCCAGCAGCGTAGGGACAGTCGGTCAGCCCCAGCATTTT.

This chain connects TRBV5-5 to TRBJ2-1; TRBD2 is a possible D gene (6 bases). The CDR3 runs 13 residues. V lost 4 bases to trimming and J lost 9 bases, with 14 bases between them. Germline V gives CDR1 SGHKS, CDR2 YYEKEE (reference sequence). Here the CDR3 DNA reads TGTGCCAGCAGCCTGGGACTTGCAAGTGAGCAGTTCTTC. Its protein product is CASSLGLASEQFF. Variable domain in full (rest from reference TRBV5-5 and TRBJ2-1): DAGVTQSPTHLIKTRGQQVTLRCSPISGHKSVSWYQQVLGQGPQFIFQYYEKEERGRGNFPDRFSARQFPNYSSELNVNALLLGDSALYLCASSLGLASEQFFGPGTRLTVL.

The rearrangement uses TRBV2 and TRBJ1-4; D gene ambiguous. V was pared by 3 bases and J by 5 bases, with 10 bases between. CDR3 length: 14 residues. Germline V gene lookup returns CDR1 SNHLY and CDR2 FYNNEI. The CDR3 is CASSEQGRNEKLFF. CDR3 coding DNA: TGTGCCAGCAGTGAGCAAGGGAGGAATGAAAAACTGTTTTTT.